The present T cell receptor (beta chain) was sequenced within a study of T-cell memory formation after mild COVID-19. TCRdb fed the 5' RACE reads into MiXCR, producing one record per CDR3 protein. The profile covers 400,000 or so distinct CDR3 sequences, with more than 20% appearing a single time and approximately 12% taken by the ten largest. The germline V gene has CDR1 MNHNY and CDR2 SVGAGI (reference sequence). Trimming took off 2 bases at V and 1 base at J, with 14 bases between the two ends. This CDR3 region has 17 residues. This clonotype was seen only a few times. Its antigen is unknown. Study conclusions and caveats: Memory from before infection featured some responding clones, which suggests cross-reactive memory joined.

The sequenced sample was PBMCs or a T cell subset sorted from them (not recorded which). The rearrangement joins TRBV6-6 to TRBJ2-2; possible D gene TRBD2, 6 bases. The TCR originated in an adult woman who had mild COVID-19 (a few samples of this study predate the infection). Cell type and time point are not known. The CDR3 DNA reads TGTGCCAGCAGTTACCTACGAGGAGGGGTGAACACCGGGGAGCTGTTTTTT. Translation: CASSYLRGGVNTGELFF.